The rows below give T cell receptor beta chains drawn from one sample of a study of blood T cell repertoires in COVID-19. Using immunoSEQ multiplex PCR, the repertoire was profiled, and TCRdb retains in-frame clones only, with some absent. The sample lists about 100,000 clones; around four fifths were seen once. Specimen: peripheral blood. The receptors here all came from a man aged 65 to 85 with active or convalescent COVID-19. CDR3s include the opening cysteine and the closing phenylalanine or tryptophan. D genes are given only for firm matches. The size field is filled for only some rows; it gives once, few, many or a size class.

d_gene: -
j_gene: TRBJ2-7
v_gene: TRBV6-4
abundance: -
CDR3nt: TGTGCCAGCAGGAGTCAGGTCCCAGCCGAGCAGTACTTC
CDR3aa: CASRSQVPAEQYF

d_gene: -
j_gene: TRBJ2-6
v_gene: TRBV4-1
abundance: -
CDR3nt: TGCGCCAGCAGCCAAGAATCCGATGCAGGGCAGTCTGGGGCCAACGTCCTGACTTTC
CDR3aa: CASSQESDAGQSGANVLTF

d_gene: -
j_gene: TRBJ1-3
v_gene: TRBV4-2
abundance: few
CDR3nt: TGTGCCAGCAGCCAAGGCAGGTTGGCTGGAAACACCATATATTTT
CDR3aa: CASSQGRLAGNTIYF

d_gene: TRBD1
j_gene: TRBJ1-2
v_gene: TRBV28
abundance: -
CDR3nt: TGTGCCAGCCGGACAGGGAGCGGCTACACCTTC
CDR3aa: CASRTGSGYTF

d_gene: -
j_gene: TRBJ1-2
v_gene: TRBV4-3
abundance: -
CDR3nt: TGCGCCAGCAGCCAAGTTGCTGCCGGTCCTAACTATGGCTACACCTTC
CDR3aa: CASSQVAAGPNYGYTF

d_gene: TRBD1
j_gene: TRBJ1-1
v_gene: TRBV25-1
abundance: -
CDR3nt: TGTGCCAGCAGTGATCGACAGGGATTGAACACTGAAGCTTTCTTT
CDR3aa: CASSDRQGLNTEAFF

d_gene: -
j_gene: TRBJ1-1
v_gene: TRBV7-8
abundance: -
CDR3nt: TGTGCCAGCAGCTTATCGGGACACTCAACTAGTGAAGCTTTCTTT
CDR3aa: CASSLSGHSTSEAFF

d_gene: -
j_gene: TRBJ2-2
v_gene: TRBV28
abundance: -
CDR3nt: TGTGCCAGTCGGGGTGAAGTACGAGGCGGGGAGCTGTTTTTT
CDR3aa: CASRGEVRGGELFF

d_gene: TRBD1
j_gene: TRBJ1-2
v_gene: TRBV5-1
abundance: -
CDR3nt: TGCGCCAGCAGCAAGGAGATATCAGGGGGGTATGGCTACACCTTC
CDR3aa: CASSKEISGGYGYTF

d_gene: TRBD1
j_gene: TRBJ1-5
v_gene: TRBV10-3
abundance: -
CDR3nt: TGTGCCATCAGGGGACAGGAGAATCAGCCCCAGCATTTT
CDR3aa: CAIRGQENQPQHF

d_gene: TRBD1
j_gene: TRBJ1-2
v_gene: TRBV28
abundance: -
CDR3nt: TGTGCCAGCAGTTTTTTATGGGACAGAAGCAACTATGGCTACACCTTC
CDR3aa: CASSFLWDRSNYGYTF

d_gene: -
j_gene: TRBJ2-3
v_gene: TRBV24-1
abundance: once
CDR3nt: TGTGCCACCACCTCCAGGGCAGAAGATACGCAGTATTTT
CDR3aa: CATTSRAEDTQYF

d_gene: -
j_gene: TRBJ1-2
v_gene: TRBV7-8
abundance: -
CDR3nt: TGTGCCAGCAGCCCCGGGGGGGGCTATGGCTACACCTTC
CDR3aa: CASSPGGGYGYTF

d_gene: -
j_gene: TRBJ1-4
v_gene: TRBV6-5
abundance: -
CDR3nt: TGTGCCAGCAGTTACTCTTCCGACAGGAGAATTGAAAAACTGTTTTTT
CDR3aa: CASSYSSDRRIEKLFF

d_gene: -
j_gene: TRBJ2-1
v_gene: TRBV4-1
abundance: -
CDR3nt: TGCGCCAGCAGCCTAGCTCAGAGCTCCTACAATGAGCAGTTCTTC
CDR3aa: CASSLAQSSYNEQFF

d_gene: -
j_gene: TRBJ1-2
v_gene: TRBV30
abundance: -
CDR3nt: TGTGCCTGGAGCCAGACTCTGGTAACCTCGGGCTACACCTTC
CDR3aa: CAWSQTLVTSGYTF

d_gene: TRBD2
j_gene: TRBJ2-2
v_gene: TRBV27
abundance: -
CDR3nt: TGTGCCAGCAGTTATACTAGCGGGAGCTACGGGGAGCTGTTTTTT
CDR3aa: CASSYTSGSYGELFF

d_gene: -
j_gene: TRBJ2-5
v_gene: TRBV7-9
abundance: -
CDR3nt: TGTGCCAGCAGCTTAGGAGGGCCCAGCCAAGAGACCCAGTACTTC
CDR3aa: CASSLGGPSQETQYF

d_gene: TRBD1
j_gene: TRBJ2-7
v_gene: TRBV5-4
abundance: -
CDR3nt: TGTGCCAGCAGGTTGGACAGGGCCACTTCCGAGCAGTACTTC
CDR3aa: CASRLDRATSEQYF

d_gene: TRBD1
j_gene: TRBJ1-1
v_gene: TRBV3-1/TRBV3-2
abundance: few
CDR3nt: TGTGCCAGCAGCCAAGTTTTCCGGGACAGGGTTACTGAAGCTTTCTTT
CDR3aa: CASSQVFRDRVTEAFF

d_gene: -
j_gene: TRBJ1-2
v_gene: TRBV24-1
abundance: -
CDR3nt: TGTGCCACCAGTGATGGGACTCCCGGGAACTATGGCTACACCTTC
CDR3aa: CATSDGTPGNYGYTF